This T cell receptor (beta chain) was profiled in a study of T cell responses to AZD1222 COVID-19 vaccine. This table comes from immunoSEQ multiplex PCR, and its TCRdb copy is limited to in-frame clones, with some not included. The data show about 130,000 clones, about nine tenths seen once. Per germline, CDR1 LNHDA and CDR2 SQIVND (reference sequence). The CDR3 extends over 18 amino acids. Deletions cut 7 bases from V and 8 bases from J, with 27 bases between. The V gene is TRBV19, the J gene TRBJ1-6; D might be TRBD1 (5 bases). This receptor was taken from an adult in good health. The source material was peripheral blood, sampled on day 0 of AZD1222 vaccination. In nucleotides, the CDR3 is TGTGCCAGTACCCCGCGTACTCTCGGGGCGCCGGGGGATTCACCCCTCCACTTT. Translated, it gives CASTPRTLGAPGDSPLHF.